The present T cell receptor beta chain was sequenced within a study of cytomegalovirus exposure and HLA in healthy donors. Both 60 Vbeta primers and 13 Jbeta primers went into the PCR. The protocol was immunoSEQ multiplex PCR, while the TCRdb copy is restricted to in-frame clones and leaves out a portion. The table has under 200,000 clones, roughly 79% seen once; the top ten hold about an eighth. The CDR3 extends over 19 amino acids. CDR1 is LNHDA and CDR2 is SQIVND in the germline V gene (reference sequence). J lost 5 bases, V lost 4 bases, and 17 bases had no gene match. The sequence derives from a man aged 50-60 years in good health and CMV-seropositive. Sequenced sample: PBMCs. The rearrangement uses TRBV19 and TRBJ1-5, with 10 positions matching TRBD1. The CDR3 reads CASSRRQGARLDIDQPQHF. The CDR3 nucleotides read TGTGCCAGTAGTAGAAGACAGGGGGCAAGGTTGGATATCGATCAGCCCCAGCATTTT.